This entry lists 11 T cell receptor beta chains sequenced from one sample in a study of cytomegalovirus exposure and HLA in healthy donors (dated by TCRdb to the late 2010s). The library was generated by the immunoSEQ multiplex PCR assay. A mixture of 60 forward primers for TCR Vbeta segments and 13 reverse primers for TCR Jbeta segments was used in the multiplex PCR. As stored in TCRdb, this immuneACCESS dataset retains in-frame rearrangements with V and J assigned. A fraction of the clones does not appear; measured against another copy, unresolved V genes explain less than half of the discrepancy, and the remainder lacks a known reason. Counted in this sample were about 69,000 clones; less than 75% of them appeared once. The ten most abundant clones make up roughly 9.8% of the sample. The sample comprised PBMCs. All receptors come from a woman aged 25 to 39 in good health and CMV-seronegative.

V gene TRBV19 combines with J gene TRBJ1-1, with TRBD1 matching over 9 bases. The CDR3 totals 16 residues. V dropped 0 bases and J dropped 7; count of bases not matched to a gene: 9. Germline V gene sequence: CDR1 LNHDA, CDR2 SQIVND (reference sequence). CDR3 DNA sequence: TGTGCCAGTAGTATAGAAGGGACAGGGAAAAGACTTGAAGCTTTCTTT. This gives the protein CASSIEGTGKRLEAFF.

The V call is TRBV6-5, the J call TRBJ2-7; the D is unclear. The ends were cut back, 5 bases at V and 3 bases at J, with 11 bases in the middle. Per the germline V gene, CDR1 is MNHEY and CDR2 is SVGAGI. This CDR3 is 13 amino acids long. CDR3 sequence (DNA): TGTGCCAGCAGTCTTGGGCAGAACTACGAGCAGTACTTC. This sequence encodes CASSLGQNYEQYF.

The gene calls are TRBV29-1 and TRBJ1-3; unclear D gene. The germline V gene encodes CDR1 SQVTM and CDR2 ANQGSEA. The CDR3 runs to 13 residues. V lost 3 bases, J lost 0 bases, and 6 bases lay in between. CDR3 nucleotide sequence: TGCAGCGTTGATTCGAGCTCTGGAAACACCATATATTTT. This sequence encodes CSVDSSSGNTIYF.

This clone was counted a few times. The chain employs TRBV6-1 and TRBJ2-7; 12 nucleotides agree with TRBD2. The germline gives CDR1 MNHNS, CDR2 SASEGT. With V trimmed by 0 bases and J by 6 bases, 3 bases remained unmatched. This CDR3 region has 15 residues. CDR3 sequence reads: CASSEAGLAGIEQYF. The CDR3 nucleotides are TGTGCCAGCAGTGAAGCTGGACTAGCGGGGATCGAGCAGTACTTC.

This clone was detected only once. The CDR3 here is CATSRDGTPYGYTF. The CDR3 DNA is TGTGCCACCAGCAGAGATGGGACACCCTATGGCTACACCTTC. The chain couples TRBV15 to TRBJ1-2; D perhaps matches TRBD1 (6 bases). Germline CDR1 reads LNHNV; CDR2 reads YYDKDF (reference sequence). The CDR3 covers 14 residues. V lost 0 bases and J 4 bases, leaving 9 bases between the germline ends.

This chain connects TRBV28 to TRBJ2-7; 8 nucleotides match TRBD2. The V and J ends lost 7 bases and 5 bases, in that order; junction bases with no gene match: 7. This CDR3 is 13 amino acids long. The V gene's germline CDR1 is MDHEN and CDR2 SYDVKM. CDR3 DNA sequence: TGTGCCAGCACCGATAAGCGGGGGAACGAGCAGTACTTC. This translates into CASTDKRGNEQYF.

This clone was detected only a few times. The V and J genes are TRBV2 and TRBJ2-7, with TRBD1 identical over 8 bases. CDR1 SNHLY and CDR2 FYNNEI come from the germline V gene. With V trimmed by 5 bases and J by 2 bases, 8 bases remained unmatched. The CDR3 is 15 residues long. The CDR3 spells CASSPRGTGAYEQYF. The DNA for the CDR3 is TGTGCCAGCAGTCCCAGGGGGACAGGCGCCTACGAGCAGTACTTC.

This clone was counted many times. V and J are TRBV25-1 and TRBJ1-2; 9 nucleotides agree with TRBD1. The junction had 12 bases not matched to a gene; V was cut back by 3 bases and J by 4 bases. This CDR3 has 17 residues. The germline CDR1 and CDR2 sequences are MGHDK and SYGVNS. CDR3 loop: CASSDDGSMGQGYGYTF. The CDR3 DNA follows: TGTGCCAGCAGTGACGATGGAAGCATGGGACAGGGCTATGGCTACACCTTC.

V is TRBV10-1 and J is TRBJ1-2, with a tentative D call TRBD1 (6 bases). This CDR3 is 14 amino acids long. CDR1 is WNHNN and CDR2 is SYGVQD in the germline V gene (reference sequence). Trimming removed 10 bases at V and 3 bases at J, with 18 bases between. The DNA for the CDR3 is TGCGCCATCTCAGACAGGCCGCGGGACTATGGCTACACCTTC. It is translated as CAISDRPRDYGYTF.

J is TRBJ1-2 and V is TRBV28; tentative D call: TRBD1 (6 bases). The CDR3 length is 16 residues. V was shortened by 6 bases and J by 4 bases, with 21 bases between the two germline ends. Per the germline V gene, CDR1 is MDHEN and CDR2 is SYDVKM. In nucleotides, the CDR3 is TGTGCCAGCAGGATCCCGAGGGGGGGAACCCTCTATGGCTACACCTTC. Translated, it gives CASRIPRGGTLYGYTF.

The table lists this clone with a few counts. This chain links TRBV7-3 with TRBJ1-1; D not resolved. V was cut by 1 base and J by 7 bases, with 7 bases left in between. The germline V gene has CDR1 SGHTA and CDR2 FQGTGA. CDR3 length: 12 amino acids. CDR3 DNA: TGTGCCAGCAGCTTAAATGCGGGTGAAGCTTTCTTT. Translation gives CASSLNAGEAFF.